The 24 T cell receptor beta chains listed next were all sequenced from one sample in a study of molecular identifiers for immune sequencing clone quantification. TCRdb redid the calling of the PCR reads with MiXCR, one entry per CDR3 protein. The data show 460,000 or so distinct CDR3 sequences, over 20% seen once. Sample: naive CD8+ T cells from blood, with Jurkat cell RNA spiked in. Noted subset: FACS-sorted CD8+CD4-CCR7+CD45RA+ naive T cells. These receptors originate from a human donor in good health. Some libraries in this study had Jurkat cell RNA spiked in.

This clonotype appeared many times. The chain combines TRBV2 with TRBJ2-3; 9 nucleotides match TRBD1. The junction had 12 bases not matched to a gene; V was cut back by 2 bases and J by 3 bases. In germline, CDR1 is SNHLY, CDR2 FYNNEI. The length of the CDR3 is 18 residues. The CDR3 loop is CASSERTGVGIVTDTQYF. The CDR3 region has the DNA TGTGCCAGCAGTGAACGGACAGGGGTCGGAATAGTAACAGATACGCAGTATTTT.

This clonotype was seen repeatedly, ten times or more. The chain joins TRBV5-4 to TRBJ2-3; 7 bases map to TRBD2. Germline CDR1 SGHNT, CDR2 YYREEE (reference sequence). There are 15 residues in the CDR3. V lost 4 bases, J lost 5 bases, and 10 bases stayed unmatched. The CDR3, as DNA: TGTGCCAGCAGCCCCGGGACTACAGGACTAGATACGCAGTATTTT. This sequence encodes CASSPGTTGLDTQYF.

This clonotype has just a few counts. V and J are TRBV7-9 and TRBJ1-4, with D unclear. Trimming pared 4 bases from V and 6 bases from J, leaving 15 bases between. CDR3 size: 15 residues. CDR1 is SEHNR, CDR2 FQNEAQ, per germline (reference sequence). The CDR3 coding sequence is TGTGCCAGCAGCTCCCCGGTTGGGATGGATGAAAAACTGTTTTTT. It yields the protein CASSSPVGMDEKLFF.

CDR3 residues: CASSLRLGPVLNTDTQYF. The CDR3 DNA is TGTGCCAGCAGCCTAAGACTGGGACCAGTTTTAAACACAGATACGCAGTATTTT. The chain couples TRBV6-5 to TRBJ2-3; TRBD1 or TRBD2 may be the D gene (5 bases each). CDR1 is MNHEY, CDR2 SVGAGI, per germline. The CDR3 runs to 18 residues. The ends were cut back, 6 bases at V and 2 bases at J, with 24 bases in the middle.

This clonotype was observed at least ten times. The rearrangement links TRBV9 to TRBJ2-2; D call uncertain. Germline V gene lookup returns CDR1 SGDLS and CDR2 YYNGEE. The CDR3 length is 15 residues. V dropped 4 bases and J dropped 2 bases, with 12 bases sitting between them. CDR3 sequence (DNA): TGTGCCAGCAGCCCTCAGGACCGAAACACCGGGGAGCTGTTTTTT. It yields the protein CASSPQDRNTGELFF. Drawing the rest from reference TRBV9 and TRBJ2-2, the complete variable domain is DSGVTQTPKHLITATGQRVTLRCSPRSGDLSVYWYQQSLDQGLQFLIQYYNGEERAKGNILERFSAQQFPDLHSELNLSSLELGDSALYFCASSPQDRNTGELFFGEGSRLTVL.

The chain joins TRBV18 to TRBJ2-7, with D hard to call. The CDR3 consists of 15 residues. Germline CDR1 reads KGHSH; CDR2 reads LQKENI. Trimming pared 0 bases from V and 3 bases from J, leaving 12 bases between. Written as DNA, the CDR3 is TGTGCCAGCTCACCACCGAGTCGGATCCTCTACGAGCAGTACTTC. It yields the protein CASSPPSRILYEQYF.

This clonotype was detected a few times. Here the CDR3 omits its conserved ending phenylalanine or tryptophan, so a read error is the likely source. The chain joins TRBV5-6 to TRBJ2-1; the match to TRBD1 covers 9 bases. Germline lookup yields CDR1 SGHDT and CDR2 YYEEEE. This CDR3 is 15 amino acids long. J gave up 8 bases and V 2 bases, and 8 bases lay outside the gene matches. The CDR3 loop is CASSLAGQGFYEQFL. The CDR3 DNA is TGTGCCAGCAGCTTAGCGGGACAGGGTTTCTATGAGCAGTTCCTC.

This clonotype showed up many times. This chain joins TRBV29-1 and TRBJ2-7, with 9 bases matching TRBD2. V was pared by 2 bases and J by 4 bases, with 9 bases of the junction left unmatched. The V gene's germline CDR1 is SQVTM and CDR2 ANQGSEA. The CDR3 runs to 15 residues. CDR3 loop: CSVELAGGLSYEQYF. As DNA, the CDR3 is TGCAGCGTTGAATTGGCGGGAGGGCTATCGTACGAGCAGTACTTC.

This chain connects TRBV4-3 to TRBJ1-2, with D perhaps TRBD1 (5 bases). Trimming cost V 0 bases and J 8 bases, with 19 bases left between them. The CDR3 has 16 amino acids. Germline values: CDR1 LGHNA, CDR2 YSLEER. In DNA, the CDR3 is TGCGCCAGCAGCCAAGATGGGGCCGGAGCCCTAGGGGGCTACACCTTC. Translation gives CASSQDGAGALGGYTF.

This clonotype was picked up many times. The chain couples TRBV4-3 to TRBJ2-7, with 7 nucleotides matching TRBD2. Germline lookup yields CDR1 LGHNA and CDR2 YSLEER. V lost 0 bases, J lost 3 bases, and 8 bases stayed unmatched. The CDR3 totals 16 residues. CDR3: CASSQDNAGGGYEQYF. The CDR3 bases are TGCGCCAGCAGCCAAGATAACGCAGGCGGGGGCTACGAGCAGTACTTC.

Of note for this clonotype: A much larger clone lies a single base off, so this may be a read error. V usage is TRBV20-1 and J usage is TRBJ2-7, with D unclear. Trimming took 4 bases from V and 6 from J, leaving 7 bases between them. Per the germline V gene, CDR1 is DFQATT and CDR2 is SNEGSKA (reference sequence). CDR3 size: 10 residues. CDR3 region: CSATEGEQYF. DNA of the CDR3: TGCAGTGCTACCGAAGGCGAGCAGTACTTC.

A remark on this clonotype: A much more abundant neighbour one base away suggests this may be a read error. The chain recombines TRBV4-1 with TRBJ2-7; D remains unclear. The CDR3 spans 14 residues. Trimming removed 0 bases from V and 7 bases from J, with 13 bases in between. Looked up from germline, CDR1 is MGHRA and CDR2 is YSYEKL. CDR3 in DNA: TGCGCCAGCAGCCAAGAGAGTATCCTTGGGGAGCAGTACTTC. Translating it yields CASSQESILGEQYF.

As regards this clonotype: This may arise from a read error, as a much more abundant clone is one base away. This chain links TRBV27 with TRBJ1-5; TRBD1 aligns across 7 bases. Germline V gene data show CDR1 as MNHEY and CDR2 as SMNVEV (reference sequence). The CDR3 extends over 14 amino acids. The CDR3 bases are TGTGCCAGCAGTCCTCGGACAGGCAAACAGCCCCAGCATTTT. Translating it yields CASSPRTGKQPQHF.

This clonotype was found many times. The V call is TRBV6-5, the J call TRBJ2-7; 7 nucleotides match TRBD1. The CDR3 consists of 16 residues. V lost 0 bases to trimming and J lost 3 bases; unmatched junction nucleotides: 8. CDR1 is MNHEY, CDR2 SVGAGI, per germline. CDR3: CASSYSGTERSYEQYF. The CDR3 DNA reads as TGTGCCAGCAGTTACTCCGGGACAGAAAGGAGCTACGAGCAGTACTTC.

The rearrangement uses TRBV21-1 and TRBJ2-2; the table gives TRBD2 as D, unverified against the DNA. TRBV21-1 is deemed a pseudogene. This CDR3 is built from 18 residues. The CDR3, as DNA: TGTGCCAGCAGCAAAAAGGGTACTCTAGCGGATAACACCGGGGAGCTGTTTTTT. This translates into CASSKKGTLADNTGELFF.

There are a few counts of this clonotype. V is TRBV13 and J is TRBJ2-3; TRBD2 matches 10 bases. The CDR3 spans 15 residues. The germline CDR1 and CDR2 sequences are PRHDT and FYEKMQ (reference sequence). The V and J ends lost 4 bases and 4 bases, in that order; junction bases with no gene match: 5. In nucleotides, the CDR3 is TGTGCCAGCAGCTCCAGCGGGGGGGCCGCAGATACGCAGTATTTT. It encodes CASSSSGGAADTQYF.

The V call is TRBV4-1, the J call TRBJ1-1; D not certain. This CDR3 has 13 amino acids. The V end was cut by 2 bases, the J end by 1 base, with 5 bases between. Germline V CDR1 and CDR2: MGHRA, YSYEKL. CDR3 loop: CASSQWENTEAFF. As DNA, the CDR3 is TGCGCCAGCAGCCAATGGGAGAACACTGAAGCTTTCTTT.

The V call is TRBV3-1, the J call TRBJ1-1, with D unclear. The CDR3 sequence is 15 residues long. V was shortened by 0 bases and J by 12 bases, with 20 bases between the two germline ends. Germline-derived CDR1 and CDR2 are LGHDT and YNNKEL (reference sequence). The CDR3 DNA reads as TGTGCCAGCAGCCAAGATGCCCGTGGCGGCGAGAGGCCTTTCTTT. Amino acids: CASSQDARGGERPFF.

On this clonotype: A much larger clone differs from this one at a single base, so this may be a read error. The rearrangement links TRBV7-9 to TRBJ2-3, with D perhaps matching TRBD2 (5 bases). Trimming left V 3 bases short and J 10 bases short, with 14 bases between. This CDR3 spans 13 amino acids. Germline CDR1 and CDR2: SEHNR and FQNEAQ (reference sequence). As DNA, the CDR3 is TGTGCCAGCAGCTTTATGCCCGGGGATGCGCAGTATTTT. Encoded protein: CASSFMPGDAQYF.

This clonotype was observed at least ten times. The chain carries TRBV6-6 and TRBJ1-5; 7 bases fit TRBD1. Germline-derived CDR1 and CDR2 are MNHNY and SVGAGI (reference sequence). Trimming took 4 bases from V and 2 from J; bases not matched to a gene: 5. This CDR3 is 15 amino acids long. The CDR3 DNA sequence: TGTGCCAGCAGTTTGTACAGGGGAGGCAATCAGCCCCAGCATTTT. It is translated as CASSLYRGGNQPQHF.

This clonotype was seen a few times. The rearrangement joins TRBV7-9 to TRBJ2-2, with D tentatively TRBD2 (5 bases). The CDR3 runs to 14 residues. V was cut by 5 bases and J by 4 bases, with 11 bases left in between. Germline-derived CDR1 and CDR2 are SEHNR and FQNEAQ (reference sequence). DNA for the CDR3: TGTGCCAGCAGCCCCCTGAGCGGCACCGGGGAGCTGTTTTTT. It encodes CASSPLSGTGELFF.

At least ten counts were recorded for this clonotype. The chain is built from TRBV11-2 and TRBJ2-4; D possibly corresponds to TRBD2 (6 bases). CDR3 length: 16 amino acids. Germline V gene sequence: CDR1 SGHAT, CDR2 FQNNGV. V was pared by 7 bases and J by 3 bases, with 19 bases between. The CDR3 nucleotides are TGTGCCAGCACCACCTTGCCGGGAGAGGACAAAAACATTCAGTACTTC. Amino acids: CASTTLPGEDKNIQYF. Based on the CDR3 plus reference TRBV11-2 and TRBJ2-4, the full variable domain is EAGVAQSPRYKIIEKRQSVAFWCNPISGHATLYWYQQILGQGPKLLIQFQNNGVVDDSQLPKDRFSAERLKGVDSTLKIQPAKLEDSAVYLCASTTLPGEDKNIQYFGAGTRLSVL.

The chain combines TRBV7-2 with TRBJ2-1; 7 bases are a match to TRBD2. The CDR3 runs to 15 residues. The trim removed 5 bases at V and 5 bases at J, leaving 9 bases unmatched. CDR1 SGHTA and CDR2 FQGNSA come from the germline V gene. The CDR3 is CASSPGGGYDNEQFF. In nucleotides, the CDR3 is TGTGCCAGCAGCCCTGGGGGGGGATATGACAATGAGCAGTTCTTC.

The table lists this clonotype with a few counts. J is TRBJ2-2 and V is TRBV19, with 8 bases fitting TRBD2. Germline V gene sequence: CDR1 LNHDA, CDR2 SQIVND (reference sequence). V dropped 2 bases and J dropped 0; count of bases not matched to a gene: 2. The CDR3 totals 16 residues. CDR3 amino acids: CASSISGGPNTGELFF. In DNA form, the CDR3 reads TGTGCCAGTAGTATAAGCGGGGGACCGAACACCGGGGAGCTGTTTTTT. The full variable domain, completed using reference TRBV19 and TRBJ2-2, is DGGITQSPKYLFRKEGQNVTLSCEQNLNHDAMYWYRQDPGQGLRLIYYSQIVNDFQKGDIAEGYSVSREKKESFPLTVTSAQKNPTAFYLCASSISGGPNTGELFFGEGSRLTVL.